This TCR beta chain came from a study of T cell changes during pregnancy in multiple sclerosis. Trimming removed 5 bases from V and 3 bases from J, with 17 bases in between. The CDR3 extends over 15 amino acids. The germline gives CDR1 MNHEY, CDR2 SMNVEV (reference sequence). Data came from immunoSEQ multiplex PCR; TCRdb stores just in-frame clones and leaves some out. The sample has over 30,000 clones, 80% to 90% seen once. The material sequenced was CD8+ T cells from peripheral blood mononuclear cells, taken in the third trimester of pregnancy. The chain recombines TRBV27 with TRBJ2-7; TRBD2 is a possible D gene (6 bases). The sequence was obtained from a female donor with multiple sclerosis, enrolled in a pregnancy study. For the CDR3, the DNA is TGTGCCAGCAGTGGCGACCCTATGGGGGGCTACGAGCAGTACTTC. Translation: CASSGDPMGGYEQYF.